This T cell receptor beta chain is from a study of control samples from healthy donors and cancer patients. Libraries were prepared by immunoSEQ multiplex PCR; TCRdb keeps only in-frame clonotypes and omits some of them. The top ten clones hold roughly 4.3% of a sample with 180,000 or so clones, around 95% of them seen once. Trimming removed 0 bases at V and 2 bases at J, with 10 bases between. The CDR3 is 15 residues long. CDR1 and CDR2 (germline): SGHRS, YFSETQ. The sequence came from a woman aged 55 to 70 in good health. The J gene is TRBJ2-3, the V gene TRBV5-1, with D perhaps being TRBD1 or TRBD2 (5 bases each). The sequencing input was blood. CDR3 DNA: TGCGCCAGCAGCTTGGGAGGGGAACCCACAGATACGCAGTATTTT. Protein: CASSLGGEPTDTQYF.